Listed below are T cell receptor beta chains from one sample, sequenced in a study of blood T cell repertoires in COVID-19. Sequencing used immunoSEQ multiplex PCR; TCRdb keeps in-frame clones, though not all of them. The sample lists 200,000 to 250,000 clones; over 70% were seen once. Input material: PBMCs or T cells enriched from blood (not recorded which). These receptors originate from a woman aged 25 to 45 who had been exposed to COVID-19. Both conserved end residues are trimmed from each CDR3.

V: TRBV18; J: TRBJ2-5; CDR3: ASSPSSQETQY
V: TRBV5-6; J: TRBJ1-1; CDR3: ASSLRGWAGRTEAF
V: TRBV4-2; J: TRBJ2-7; CDR3: ASSTSGTLYEQY
V: TRBV18; J: TRBJ1-5; CDR3: ASSYAGSINQPQH
V: TRBV6-5; J: TRBJ2-1; CDR3: ASTGGESSYNEQF
V: TRBV4-1; J: TRBJ1-2; CDR3: ASSQDPGGAFGYT
V: TRBV2; J: TRBJ2-1; CDR3: ASSEVGTAPYNEQF
V: TRBV5-1; J: TRBJ2-7; CDR3: ASSSDRAVGEQY
V: TRBV29-1; J: TRBJ1-5; CDR3: SVSLDRADQPQH
V: TRBV2; J: TRBJ1-5; CDR3: ASSGMGRGYQPQH
V: TRBV30; J: TRBJ1-5; CDR3: AWSYDRGTGREQPQH
V: TRBV11-3; J: TRBJ2-1; CDR3: ASSLERDEQF
V: TRBV19; J: TRBJ1-4; CDR3: ASGTGGKTNEKLF
V: TRBV10-1; J: TRBJ2-5; CDR3: ASSESYRKETQY
V: TRBV2; J: TRBJ2-1; CDR3: ASGVTSGVYNEQF
V: TRBV19; J: TRBJ1-1; CDR3: ASSKPTRNTEAF
V: TRBV29-1; J: TRBJ2-1; CDR3: SVEDWTGLADYNEQF
V: TRBV28; J: TRBJ1-5; CDR3: ASSSIQPQH
V: TRBV2; J: TRBJ2-1; CDR3: ASRQVGYNEQF
V: TRBV27; J: TRBJ1-5; CDR3: ASSFRTGSDQPQH
V: TRBV6-6; J: TRBJ1-5; CDR3: ASRSTGTGSAQH
V: TRBV5-4; J: TRBJ1-4; CDR3: ASSLVGEANEKLF
V: TRBV2; J: TRBJ1-2; CDR3: ASSELQPNYGYT
V: TRBV19; J: TRBJ2-7; CDR3: ASSPPGTSIHEQY
V: TRBV30; J: TRBJ2-1; CDR3: AWDHGEQF
V: TRBV5-1; J: TRBJ2-3; CDR3: ASSLSWLAGGEADTQY
V: TRBV11-3; J: TRBJ2-1; CDR3: ASSSDAYNEQF
V: TRBV7-9; J: TRBJ1-6; CDR3: ASSSQTGNSPLH
V: TRBV19; J: TRBJ2-7; CDR3: ASSIGPAGGISYEQY
V: TRBV5-1; J: TRBJ2-3; CDR3: ASSFRGGDTQY
V: TRBV11-3; J: TRBJ1-1; CDR3: ASSLEMGGSSGGAF
V: TRBV3-1/TRBV3-2; J: TRBJ1-4; CDR3: ASSQDSDTLF
V: TRBV29-1; J: TRBJ1-1; CDR3: SVAESMNTEAF
V: TRBV5-1; J: TRBJ2-2; CDR3: ASSLFGDTGELF
V: TRBV4-1; J: TRBJ2-7; CDR3: ASSPRLAGGPGPPYEQY
V: TRBV30; J: TRBJ2-7; CDR3: AWTTGFLPYEQY
V: TRBV3-1/TRBV3-2; J: TRBJ2-7; CDR3: ASSARGDRVNEQY
V: TRBV9; J: TRBJ1-1; CDR3: ASSVGSNTEAF
V: TRBV19; J: TRBJ1-2; CDR3: ASKFPDRARGYT
V: TRBV19; J: TRBJ2-1; CDR3: ASSMGLARYNEQF
V: TRBV1; J: TRBJ2-7; CDR3: TSSQKLGTSVHEQY
V: TRBV11-2; J: TRBJ2-1; CDR3: ASSLLAGGRNEQF
V: TRBV6-5; J: TRBJ2-7; CDR3: ASRQLTSLSYEQY
V: TRBV6-5; J: TRBJ2-7; CDR3: ASSPGQGSYEQY
V: TRBV18; J: TRBJ1-3; CDR3: ASSPSFRRGNTIY
V: TRBV29-1; J: TRBJ1-2; CDR3: SVSVGQGGGYT
V: TRBV7-9; J: TRBJ2-1; CDR3: ASSLGLASNEQF
V: TRBV20-1; J: TRBJ1-4; CDR3: SASHNEKLF
V: TRBV4-1; J: TRBJ1-3; CDR3: ASSPPRPGTRDTIY
V: TRBV19; J: TRBJ2-3; CDR3: ASIGGRGGDTQY
V: TRBV29-1; J: TRBJ1-1; CDR3: SVRDSGRAF
V: TRBV28; J: TRBJ2-1; CDR3: ASRKDSSYNEQF
V: TRBV19; J: TRBJ1-4; CDR3: ATSTGLAEKLF
V: TRBV12-5; J: TRBJ1-1; CDR3: ASGLVTGTGRTEAF
V: TRBV7-9; J: TRBJ2-1; CDR3: ASSLALALGGPTYNEQF
V: TRBV6-6; J: TRBJ1-2; CDR3: ASSTNNGLYNYGYT
V: TRBV11-2; J: TRBJ2-2; CDR3: ASSWGLAGDTGELF
V: TRBV15; J: TRBJ1-1; CDR3: ATSRDPRTSEILNTEAF
V: TRBV19; J: TRBJ1-4; CDR3: ASSIEGPGSFNEKLF
V: TRBV19; J: TRBJ1-2; CDR3: ASSMSGASNYGYT